The subject of this entry is one T cell receptor beta chain. What it recognizes is unknown. Primers: 60 Vbeta forward and 13 Jbeta reverse. The table came from immunoSEQ multiplex PCR; TCRdb's copy has only in-frame clones and leaves some out. The sample records a few hundred thousand clones, just under 85% being singletons. The data derive from a study of cytomegalovirus exposure and HLA in healthy donors. Per the germline V gene, CDR1 is LGHNA and CDR2 is YSLEER. This CDR3 has 13 residues. V lost 0 bases and J 7 bases, leaving 9 bases between the germline ends. Study-wide findings and caveats: Accurate HLA-A and HLA-B prediction from TCR beta sequences was reported for most subjects.

The chain carries TRBV4-3 and TRBJ1-2, with TRBD1 as a possible D gene (5 bases). The specimen was PBMCs. This receptor was obtained from a woman in her thirties or forties in good health and CMV-seronegative. The CDR3 loop is CASSQDRRGGYTF. Here the CDR3 DNA reads TGCGCCAGCAGCCAAGATCGAAGGGGTGGCTACACCTTC.